The clone carrying this T cell receptor beta chain came up a few times. This specimen comes from a study of blood T cell repertoires in COVID-19. As for the study in general: Samples came from the United States, Italy and Spain, spanning acute and convalescent COVID-19. The analysed material was cDNA or gDNA that came from T cells, B-cell-depleted T cells, or PBMCs.

Methods used by the authors: Using reference gene primer amplification, nucleated cell counts were estimated. The assay was immunoSEQ multiplex PCR, and TCRdb's table has in-frame clones only and misses some. V, J and clone size are those of that table, while D and trimming were read from the DNA. The sample holds roughly 63,000 clones, about 74% seen once. The CDR3 sequence is 13 residues long. Trimming took 6 bases from V and 7 from J; bases not matched to a gene: 6. Germline V gives CDR1 SGHRS, CDR2 YFSETQ. This TCR derives from a woman older than 75 with acute or convalescent COVID-19. The V gene is TRBV5-1, the J gene TRBJ2-1; 8 bases agree with TRBD2. Sequenced material: peripheral blood. The CDR3 DNA reads TGCGCCAGCAACGGACTAGCTTCAAATGAGCAGTTCTTC. Residues: CASNGLASNEQFF.